A selection of T cell receptor beta chains follows, all from one sample in a study of STAT3 mutations in large granular lymphocyte leukemia. Data came from immunoSEQ multiplex PCR; TCRdb stores just in-frame clones and leaves some out. The sample includes about 7,800 clones, 75% to 95% of them seen just once. The sample comprised peripheral blood mononuclear cells. Every receptor here comes from a man between 50 and 59 years old with T-cell large granular lymphocyte leukemia. Some clones in this sample may be carry-over from other donors' samples. Each CDR3 is given with its conserved first and last residue. The D gene is left open where the match is weak. Rows give clone size only sometimes, using once, few, many, or a class for an expanded clone.

clone_size,v_call,j_call,d_call,cdr3_aa,cdr3_nt
.,TRBV4-1,TRBJ2-1,TRBD2,CASKIAGGIDNEQFF,TGCGCCAGCAAAATAGCGGGAGGGATTGACAATGAGCAGTTCTTC
.,TRBV7-2,TRBJ1-4,.,CASSSAGGNEKLFF,TGTGCCAGCAGCTCGGCGGGGGGTAATGAAAAACTGTTTTTT
.,TRBV2,TRBJ2-3,.,CARGLQDTQYF,TGTGCCCGGGGACTCCAGGATACGCAGTATTTT
.,TRBV4-2,TRBJ2-2,.,CASKGAFNRLGELFF,TGTGCCAGCAAAGGGGCTTTTAATCGGCTCGGGGAGCTGTTTTTT
.,TRBV18,TRBJ1-2,.,CASSPPSSYGYTF,TGTGCCAGCTCACCACCGTCCAGCTATGGCTACACCTTC
few,TRBV6-4,TRBJ2-2,.,CASSDSDTGELFF,TGTGCCAGCAGTGACTCGGACACCGGGGAGCTGTTTTTT
.,TRBV18,TRBJ2-5,.,CASSPSRLGLGGETQYF,TGTGCCAGCTCACCTTCCCGATTAGGGCTTGGGGGAGAGACCCAGTACTTC
once,TRBV29-1,TRBJ2-5,TRBD2,CSVGGTSGRETQYF,TGCAGCGTTGGGGGGACTAGCGGGAGGGAGACCCAGTACTTC
.,TRBV18,TRBJ2-7,.,CASSTTGSGEQYF,TGTGCCAGCTCAACGACGGGCTCTGGCGAGCAGTACTTC
.,TRBV30,TRBJ2-1,.,CAWTQRTPGLTLYEQFF,TGTGCCTGGACGCAGCGAACTCCGGGACTTACCTTGTATGAGCAGTTCTTC
once,TRBV19,TRBJ2-1,.,CASKGLVDNEQFF,TGTGCCAGTAAAGGATTGGTAGACAATGAGCAGTTCTTC
.,TRBV5-4,TRBJ1-6,.,CASSLDGPHSPLHF,TGTGCCAGCAGCCTGGACGGCCCGCATTCACCCCTCCACTTT
.,TRBV5-1,TRBJ2-1,.,CASSLGQAGEQFF,TGCGCCAGCAGCTTGGGGCAGGCAGGTGAGCAGTTCTTC
.,TRBV6-1,TRBJ2-3,TRBD1,CASSVRTGATDTQYF,TGTGCCAGCAGTGTGAGGACAGGGGCCACAGATACGCAGTATTTT
.,TRBV7-2,TRBJ1-2,.,CASSLNRDNGYTF,TGTGCCAGCAGCTTAAACAGGGATAATGGCTACACCTTC
once,TRBV19,TRBJ2-5,.,CASSIGGARLETQYF,TGTGCCAGTAGTATTGGAGGGGCTAGACTGGAGACCCAGTACTTC
few,TRBV11-3,TRBJ2-4,.,CASSPGGLQNIQYF,TGTGCCAGCAGCCCCGGGGGGCTTCAAAACATTCAGTACTTC
.,TRBV5-1,TRBJ2-1,TRBD2,CASSLELAGGNEQFF,TGCGCCAGCAGCTTGGAACTAGCGGGGGGGAATGAGCAGTTCTTC
.,TRBV29-1,TRBJ2-7,.,CSVGGGAYEQYF,TGCAGCGTTGGGGGCGGCGCCTACGAGCAGTACTTC
.,TRBV28,TRBJ2-3,TRBD2,CASSFPGGGRASDTQYF,TGTGCCAGCAGTTTCCCGGGTGGCGGGAGAGCCTCAGATACGCAGTATTTT